The clone carrying this T cell receptor beta chain was observed a single time. TCRdb's copy holds only in-frame clones and misses some; the assay was immunoSEQ multiplex PCR. The sample has roughly 110,000 clones, 87% seen once. These data are taken from a study of T cell responses to AZD1222 COVID-19 vaccine. Trimming removed 0 bases from V and 4 bases from J, with 13 bases in between. CDR1 is SGHVS, CDR2 FQNEAQ, per germline. This CDR3 is built from 16 residues. This sequence originates from an adult who received the AZD1222 COVID-19 vaccine. The sample was peripheral blood, taken 28 days after the second AZD1222 dose. The rearrangement joins TRBV7-8 to TRBJ1-3; tentatively, D is TRBD1 (6 bases). CDR3 DNA sequence: TGTGCCAGCAGCTTAGCGGCGGGGGGCACAGGAAACACCATATATTTT. Translated, it gives CASSLAAGGTGNTIYF.